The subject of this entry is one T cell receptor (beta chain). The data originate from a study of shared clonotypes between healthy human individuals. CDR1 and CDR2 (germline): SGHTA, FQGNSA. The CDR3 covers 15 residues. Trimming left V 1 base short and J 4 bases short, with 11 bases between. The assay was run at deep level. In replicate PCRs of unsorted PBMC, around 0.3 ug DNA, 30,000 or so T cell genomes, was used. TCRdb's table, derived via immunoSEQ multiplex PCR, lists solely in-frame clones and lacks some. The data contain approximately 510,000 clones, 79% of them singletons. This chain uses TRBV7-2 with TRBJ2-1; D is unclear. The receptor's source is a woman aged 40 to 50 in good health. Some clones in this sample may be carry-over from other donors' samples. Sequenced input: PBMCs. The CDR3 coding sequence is TGTGCCAGCAGCTTAGTGGCAGACGCTTACAATGAGCAGTTCTTC. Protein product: CASSLVADAYNEQFF.